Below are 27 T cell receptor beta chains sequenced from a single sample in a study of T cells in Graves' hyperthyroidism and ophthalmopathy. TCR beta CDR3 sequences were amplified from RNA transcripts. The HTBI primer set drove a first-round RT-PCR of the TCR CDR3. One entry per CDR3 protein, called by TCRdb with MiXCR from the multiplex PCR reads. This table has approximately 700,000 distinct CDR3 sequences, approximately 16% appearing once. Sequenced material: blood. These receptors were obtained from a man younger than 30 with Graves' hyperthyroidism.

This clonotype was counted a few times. The CDR3 protein is CASSGRDGLSFEAFF. CDR3 DNA: TGTGCCAGCAGCGGACGGGACGGCCTTTCCTTTGAGGCTTTCTTT. This chain connects TRBV3-1 to TRBJ1-1; D perhaps matches TRBD1 (5 bases). V dropped 5 bases and J dropped 11 bases, with 24 bases sitting between them. CDR1 LGHDT and CDR2 YNNKEL come from the germline V gene (reference sequence). The CDR3 runs to 15 residues.

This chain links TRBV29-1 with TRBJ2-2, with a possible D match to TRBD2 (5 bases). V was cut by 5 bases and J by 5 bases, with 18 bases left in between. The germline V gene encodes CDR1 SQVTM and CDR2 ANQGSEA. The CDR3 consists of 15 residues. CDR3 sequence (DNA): TGCAGCGTTAAGGGAGTATTCGGAGCGACCGGGGAGCTGTTTTTT. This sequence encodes CSVKGVFGATGELFF.

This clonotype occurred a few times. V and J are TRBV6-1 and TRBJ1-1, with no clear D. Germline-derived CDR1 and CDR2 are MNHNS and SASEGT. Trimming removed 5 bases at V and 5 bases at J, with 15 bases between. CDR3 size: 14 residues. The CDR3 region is CASSSPDWGTEAFF. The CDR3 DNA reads TGTGCCAGCAGTTCCCCCGACTGGGGTACTGAAGCTTTCTTT.

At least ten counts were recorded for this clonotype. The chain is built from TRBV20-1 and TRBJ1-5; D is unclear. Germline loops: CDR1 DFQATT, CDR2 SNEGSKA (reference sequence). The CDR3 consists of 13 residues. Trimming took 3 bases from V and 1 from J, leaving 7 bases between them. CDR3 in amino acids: CSASGRSNQPQHF. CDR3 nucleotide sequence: TGCAGTGCTAGTGGACGAAGCAATCAGCCCCAGCATTTT.

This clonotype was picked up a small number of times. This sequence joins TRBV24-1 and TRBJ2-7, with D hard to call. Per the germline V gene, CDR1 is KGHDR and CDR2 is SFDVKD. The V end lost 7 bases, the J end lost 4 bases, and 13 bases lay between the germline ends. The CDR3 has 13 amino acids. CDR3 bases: TGTGCCACCAGCGGGCCTCCTTTATACGAGCAGTACTTC. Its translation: CATSGPPLYEQYF.

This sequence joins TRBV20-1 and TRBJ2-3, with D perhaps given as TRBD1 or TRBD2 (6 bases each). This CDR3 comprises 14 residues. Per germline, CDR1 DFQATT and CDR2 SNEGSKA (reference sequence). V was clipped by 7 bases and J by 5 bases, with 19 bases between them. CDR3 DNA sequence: TGCAGTGGAGGCAGGAGGGGGAGCGTAGATACGCAGTATTTT. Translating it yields CSGGRRGSVDTQYF.

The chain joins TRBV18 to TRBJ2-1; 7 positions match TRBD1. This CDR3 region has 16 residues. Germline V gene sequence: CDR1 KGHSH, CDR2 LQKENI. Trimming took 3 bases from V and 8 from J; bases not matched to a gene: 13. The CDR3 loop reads CASSPGGLQGVHEQFF. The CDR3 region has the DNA TGTGCCAGCTCACCTGGGGGCCTTCAGGGGGTGCATGAGCAGTTCTTC.

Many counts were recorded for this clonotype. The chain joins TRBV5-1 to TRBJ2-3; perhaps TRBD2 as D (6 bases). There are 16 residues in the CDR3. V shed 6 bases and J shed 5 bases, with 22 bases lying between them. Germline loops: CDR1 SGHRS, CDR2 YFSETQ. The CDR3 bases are TGCGCCAGCACCCCTGTCATCCCGGGAGCGGGAGATACGCAGTATTTT. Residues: CASTPVIPGAGDTQYF. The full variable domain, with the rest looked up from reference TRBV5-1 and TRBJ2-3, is KAGVTQTPRYLIKTRGQQVTLSCSPISGHRSVSWYQQTPGQGLQFLFEYFSETQRNKGNFPGRFSGRQFSNSRSEMNVSTLELGDSALYLCASTPVIPGAGDTQYFGPGTRLTVL.

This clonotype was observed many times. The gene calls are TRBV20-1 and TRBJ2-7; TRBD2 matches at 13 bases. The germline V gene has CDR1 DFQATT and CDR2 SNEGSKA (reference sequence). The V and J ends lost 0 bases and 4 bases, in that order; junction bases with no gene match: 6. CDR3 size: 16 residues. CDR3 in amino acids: CSARDLTSGRKYEQYF. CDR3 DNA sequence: TGCAGTGCTAGAGATCTGACTAGCGGGAGGAAATACGAGCAGTACTTC.

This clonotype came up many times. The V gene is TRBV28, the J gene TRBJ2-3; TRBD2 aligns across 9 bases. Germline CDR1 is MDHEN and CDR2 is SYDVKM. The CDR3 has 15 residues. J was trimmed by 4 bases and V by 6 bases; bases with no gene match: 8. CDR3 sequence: CASRPNSGSPDTQYF. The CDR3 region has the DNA TGTGCCAGCAGACCAAATAGCGGGAGCCCAGATACGCAGTATTTT.

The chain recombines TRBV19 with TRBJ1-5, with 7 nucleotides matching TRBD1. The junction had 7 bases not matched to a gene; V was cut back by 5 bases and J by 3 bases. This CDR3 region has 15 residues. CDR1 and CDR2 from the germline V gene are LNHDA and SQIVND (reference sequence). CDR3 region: CASSVRTGTNQPQHF. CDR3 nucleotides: TGTGCCAGTAGTGTCCGGACAGGCACCAATCAGCCCCAGCATTTT.

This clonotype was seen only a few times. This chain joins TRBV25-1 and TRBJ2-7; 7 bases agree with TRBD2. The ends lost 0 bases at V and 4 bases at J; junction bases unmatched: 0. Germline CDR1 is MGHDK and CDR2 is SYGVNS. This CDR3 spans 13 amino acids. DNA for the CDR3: TGTGCCAGCAGTGAATACGGGAGGTACGAGCAGTACTTC. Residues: CASSEYGRYEQYF.

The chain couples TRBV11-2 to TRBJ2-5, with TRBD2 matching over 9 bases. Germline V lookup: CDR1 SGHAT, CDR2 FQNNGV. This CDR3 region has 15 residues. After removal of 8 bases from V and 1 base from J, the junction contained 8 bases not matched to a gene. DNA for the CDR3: TGTGCCAGCGGGCGGGCTAGCGGGACCCAAGAGACCCAGTACTTC. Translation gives CASGRASGTQETQYF.

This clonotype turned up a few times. The chain's CDR3 is CSALTFAASTDTQYF. The CDR3 DNA sequence: TGCAGTGCCCTGACTTTTGCGGCCAGCACAGATACGCAGTATTTT. This rearrangement joins TRBV20-1 to TRBJ2-3; no clear D. Trimming took 6 bases from V and 0 from J, leaving 16 bases between them. This CDR3 has 15 residues. Germline assignment: CDR1 DFQATT and CDR2 SNEGSKA (reference sequence).

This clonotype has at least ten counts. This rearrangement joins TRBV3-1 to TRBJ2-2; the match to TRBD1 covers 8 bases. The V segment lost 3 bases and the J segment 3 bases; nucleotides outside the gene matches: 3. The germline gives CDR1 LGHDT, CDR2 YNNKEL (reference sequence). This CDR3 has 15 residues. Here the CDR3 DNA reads TGTGCCAGCAGCCACGGACAGGGTTACACCGGGGAGCTGTTTTTT. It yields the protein CASSHGQGYTGELFF.

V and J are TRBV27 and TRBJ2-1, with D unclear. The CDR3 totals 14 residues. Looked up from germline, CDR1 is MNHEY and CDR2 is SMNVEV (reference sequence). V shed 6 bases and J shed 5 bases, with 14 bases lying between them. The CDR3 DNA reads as TGTGCCAGCAGGGTCGGATCCTACAACAATGAGCAGTTCTTC. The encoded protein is CASRVGSYNNEQFF.

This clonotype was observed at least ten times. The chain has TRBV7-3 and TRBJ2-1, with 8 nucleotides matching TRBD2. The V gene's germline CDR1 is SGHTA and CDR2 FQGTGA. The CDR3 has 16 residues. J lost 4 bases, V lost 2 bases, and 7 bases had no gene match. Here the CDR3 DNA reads TGTGCCAGCAGCTTATTCGCGGGAGGAGTTTACAATGAGCAGTTCTTC. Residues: CASSLFAGGVYNEQFF.

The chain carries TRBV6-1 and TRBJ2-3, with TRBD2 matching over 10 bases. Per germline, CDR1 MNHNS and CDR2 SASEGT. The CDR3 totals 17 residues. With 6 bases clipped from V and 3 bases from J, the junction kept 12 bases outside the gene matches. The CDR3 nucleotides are TGTGCCAGCAGAACCTTAGCGGGAGGTGGGGGTACAGATACGCAGTATTTT. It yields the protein CASRTLAGGGGTDTQYF.

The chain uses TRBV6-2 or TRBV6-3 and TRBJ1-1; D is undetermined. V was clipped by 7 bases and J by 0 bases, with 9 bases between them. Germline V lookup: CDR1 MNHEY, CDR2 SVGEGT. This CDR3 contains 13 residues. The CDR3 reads CASTPAVNTEAFF. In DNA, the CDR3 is TGTGCCAGCACCCCGGCGGTGAACACTGAAGCTTTCTTT.

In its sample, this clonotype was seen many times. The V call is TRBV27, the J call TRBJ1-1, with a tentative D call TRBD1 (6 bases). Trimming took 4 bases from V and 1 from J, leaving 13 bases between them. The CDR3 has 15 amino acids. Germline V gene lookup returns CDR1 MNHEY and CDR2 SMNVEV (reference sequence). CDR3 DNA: TGTGCCAGCAGTTCCCTACCGGGACAGAACACTGAAGCTTTCTTT. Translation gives CASSSLPGQNTEAFF.

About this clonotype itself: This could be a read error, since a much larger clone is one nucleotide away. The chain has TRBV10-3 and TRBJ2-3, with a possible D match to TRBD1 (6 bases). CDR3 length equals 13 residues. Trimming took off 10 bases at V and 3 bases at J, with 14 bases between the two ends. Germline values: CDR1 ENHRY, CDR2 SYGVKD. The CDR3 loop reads CASSAQGTDTQYF. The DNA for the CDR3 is TGTGCCAGCAGCGCCCAGGGGACAGATACGCAGTATTTT.

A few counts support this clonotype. This CDR3 reads CASSVAVRTEQFF. In DNA form, the CDR3 reads TGTGCCAGCAGCGTAGCGGTGCGCACTGAGCAGTTCTTC. The rearrangement uses TRBV9 and TRBJ2-1; D uncertain. V gave up 0 bases and J gave up 9 bases, with 10 bases separating them. CDR3 length equals 13 residues. The germline gives CDR1 SGDLS, CDR2 YYNGEE.

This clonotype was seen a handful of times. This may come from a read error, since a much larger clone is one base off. The CDR3 loop is CASNEDSGSTEAFF. Written as DNA, the CDR3 is TGTGCCAGCAACGAGGACAGCGGGAGCACTGAAGCTTTCTTT. The genes are TRBV12-3 or TRBV12-4 and TRBJ1-1; D may be TRBD1 (6 bases). The germline V and J ends were trimmed by 7 bases and 4 bases, with 16 bases remaining between them. The CDR3 runs to 14 residues.

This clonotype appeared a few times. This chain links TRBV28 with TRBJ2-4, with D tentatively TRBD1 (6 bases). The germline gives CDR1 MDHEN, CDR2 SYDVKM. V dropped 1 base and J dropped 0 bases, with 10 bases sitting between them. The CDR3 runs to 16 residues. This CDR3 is CASSLSGVLAKNIQYF. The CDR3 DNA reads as TGTGCCAGCAGTTTATCAGGGGTTCTAGCCAAAAACATTCAGTACTTC.

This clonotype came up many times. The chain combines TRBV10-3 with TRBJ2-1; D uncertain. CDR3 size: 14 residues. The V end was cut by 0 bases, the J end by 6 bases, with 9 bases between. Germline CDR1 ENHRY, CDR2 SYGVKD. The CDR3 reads CAISESGPSNEQFF. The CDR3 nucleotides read TGTGCCATCAGTGAGTCCGGACCTAGCAATGAGCAGTTCTTC.

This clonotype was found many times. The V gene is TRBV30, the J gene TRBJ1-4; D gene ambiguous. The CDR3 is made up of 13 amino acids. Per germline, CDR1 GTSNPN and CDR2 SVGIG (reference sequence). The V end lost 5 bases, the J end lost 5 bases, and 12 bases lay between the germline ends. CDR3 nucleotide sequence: TGTGCCTGGGGCGGTTCCGAAAATGAAAAACTGTTTTTT. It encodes CAWGGSENEKLFF.

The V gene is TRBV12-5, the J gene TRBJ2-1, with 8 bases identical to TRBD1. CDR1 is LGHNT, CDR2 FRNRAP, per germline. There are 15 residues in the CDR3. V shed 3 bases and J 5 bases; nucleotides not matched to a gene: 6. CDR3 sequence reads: CASGLRQGADNEQFF. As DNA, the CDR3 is TGTGCTAGTGGTTTAAGGCAGGGGGCGGACAATGAGCAGTTCTTC.